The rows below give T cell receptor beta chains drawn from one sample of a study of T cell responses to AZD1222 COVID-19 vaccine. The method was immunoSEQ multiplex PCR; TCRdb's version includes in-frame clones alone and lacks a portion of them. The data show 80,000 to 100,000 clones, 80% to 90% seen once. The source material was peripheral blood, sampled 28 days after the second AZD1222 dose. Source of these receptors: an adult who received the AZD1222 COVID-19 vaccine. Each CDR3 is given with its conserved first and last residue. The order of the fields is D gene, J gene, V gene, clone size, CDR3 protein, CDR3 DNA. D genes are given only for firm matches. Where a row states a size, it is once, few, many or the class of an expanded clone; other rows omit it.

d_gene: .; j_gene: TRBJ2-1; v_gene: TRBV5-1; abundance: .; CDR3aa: CASSERTPPPRFF; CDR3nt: TGCGCCAGCAGCGAGCGGACCCCTCCACCTCGGTTCTTC
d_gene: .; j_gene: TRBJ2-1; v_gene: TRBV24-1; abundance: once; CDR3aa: CATSEAASSYNEQFF; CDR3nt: TGTGCCACCAGTGAGGCCGCGAGCTCCTACAATGAGCAGTTCTTC
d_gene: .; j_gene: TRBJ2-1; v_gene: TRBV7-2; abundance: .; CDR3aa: CASSLSGTQFF; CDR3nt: TGTGCCAGCAGCTTAAGCGGGACACAGTTCTTC
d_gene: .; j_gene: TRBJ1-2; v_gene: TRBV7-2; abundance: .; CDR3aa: CASSWPGRANYGYTF; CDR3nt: TGTGCCAGCAGCTGGCCGGGGCGAGCTAACTATGGCTACACCTTC
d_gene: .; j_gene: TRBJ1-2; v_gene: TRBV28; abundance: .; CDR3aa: CASSFRNYGYTF; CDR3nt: TGTGCCAGCAGTTTCAGGAACTATGGCTACACCTTC
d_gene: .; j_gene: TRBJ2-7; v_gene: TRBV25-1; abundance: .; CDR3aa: CASSDRGALYYEQYF; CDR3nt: TGTGCCAGCAGTGACCGTGGGGCCCTATACTACGAGCAGTACTTC
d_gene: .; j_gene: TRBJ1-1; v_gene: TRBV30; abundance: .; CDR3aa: CAWAPGSVNTEAFF; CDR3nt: TGTGCCTGGGCCCCGGGATCGGTGAACACTGAAGCTTTCTTT
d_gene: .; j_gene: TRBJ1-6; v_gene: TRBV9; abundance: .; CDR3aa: CASSASTGPNSPLHF; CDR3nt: TGTGCCAGCAGCGCCTCGACAGGACCCAATTCACCCCTCCACTTT
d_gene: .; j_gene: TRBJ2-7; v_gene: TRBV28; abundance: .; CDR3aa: CASNSEGFSSYEQYF; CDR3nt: TGTGCCAGCAACTCGGAGGGGTTTAGCTCCTACGAGCAGTACTTC
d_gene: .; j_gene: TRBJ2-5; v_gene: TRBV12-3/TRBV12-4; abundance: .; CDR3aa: CASTQGLETQYF; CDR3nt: TGTGCCAGCACACAAGGGTTGGAGACCCAGTACTTC
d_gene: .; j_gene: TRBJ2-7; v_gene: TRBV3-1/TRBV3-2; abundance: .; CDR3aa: CASSQQKGSYEQYF; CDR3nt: TGTGCCAGCAGCCAGCAAAAGGGATCCTACGAGCAGTACTTC
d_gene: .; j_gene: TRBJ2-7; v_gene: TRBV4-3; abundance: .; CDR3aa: CASSQTRGYEQYF; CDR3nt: TGCGCCAGCAGCCAGACCAGGGGATACGAGCAGTACTTC
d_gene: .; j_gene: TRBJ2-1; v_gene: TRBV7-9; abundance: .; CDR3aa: CASSLGTENEQFF; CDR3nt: TGTGCCAGCAGCTTAGGGACAGAAAATGAGCAGTTCTTC
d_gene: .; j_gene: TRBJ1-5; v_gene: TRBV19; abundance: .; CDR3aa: CAASRTVNQPQHF; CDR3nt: TGTGCCGCCTCTCGGACAGTCAATCAGCCCCAGCATTTT
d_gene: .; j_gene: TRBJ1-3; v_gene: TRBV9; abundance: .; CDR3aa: CASSLYSGAVAGNTIYF; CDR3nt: TGTGCCAGCAGTCTTTATTCAGGGGCGGTGGCTGGAAACACCATATATTTT
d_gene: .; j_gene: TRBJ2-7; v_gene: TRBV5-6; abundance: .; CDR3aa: CASTSMNYEQYF; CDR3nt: TGTGCCAGCACCTCCATGAATTACGAGCAGTACTTC
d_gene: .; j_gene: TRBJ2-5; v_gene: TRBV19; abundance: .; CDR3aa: CASRDRYQETQYF; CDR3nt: TGTGCCAGCCGCGACAGATACCAAGAGACCCAGTACTTC
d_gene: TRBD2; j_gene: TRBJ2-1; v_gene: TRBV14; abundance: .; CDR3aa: CASSQGLARDEQFF; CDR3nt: TGTGCCAGCAGCCAAGGACTAGCCAGGGATGAGCAGTTCTTC
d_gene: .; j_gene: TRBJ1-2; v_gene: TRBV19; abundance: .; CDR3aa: CASRGLDNYGYTF; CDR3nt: TGTGCCAGTAGGGGGCTCGACAACTATGGCTACACCTTC
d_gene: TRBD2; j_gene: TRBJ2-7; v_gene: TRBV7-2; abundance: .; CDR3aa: CASSFSTSGYEQYF; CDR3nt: TGTGCCAGCAGCTTTTCGACTAGCGGTTACGAGCAGTACTTC
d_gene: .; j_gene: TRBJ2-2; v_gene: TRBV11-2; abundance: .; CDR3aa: CASRVRFSSTGELFF; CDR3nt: TGTGCCAGCAGGGTGAGGTTTTCGAGCACCGGGGAGCTGTTTTTT
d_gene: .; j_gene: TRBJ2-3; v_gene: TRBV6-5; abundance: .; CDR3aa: CASRMRGVDTQYF; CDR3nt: TGTGCCAGCAGGATGAGGGGCGTAGATACGCAGTATTTT
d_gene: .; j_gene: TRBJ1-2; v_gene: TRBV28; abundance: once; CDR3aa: CASRGDNYGYTF; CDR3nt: TGTGCCAGCAGGGGGGATAACTATGGCTACACCTTC
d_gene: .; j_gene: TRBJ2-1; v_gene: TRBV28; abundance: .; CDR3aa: CASSWVSTEQFF; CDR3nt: TGTGCCAGCAGTTGGGTGAGCACTGAGCAGTTCTTC
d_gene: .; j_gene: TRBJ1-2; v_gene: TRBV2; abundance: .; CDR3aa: CASSGGRASKYGYTF; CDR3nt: TGTGCCAGCAGCGGGGGGAGGGCGTCGAAATATGGCTACACCTTC
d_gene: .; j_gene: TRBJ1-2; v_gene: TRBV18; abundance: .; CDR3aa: CASSPARAGDYGYTF; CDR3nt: TGTGCCAGCTCGCCGGCTAGGGCAGGGGACTATGGCTACACCTTC
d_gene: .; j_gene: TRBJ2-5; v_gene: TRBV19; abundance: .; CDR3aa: CASRGWSNDETQYF; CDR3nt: TGTGCCAGTAGAGGATGGAGTAATGACGAGACCCAGTACTTC
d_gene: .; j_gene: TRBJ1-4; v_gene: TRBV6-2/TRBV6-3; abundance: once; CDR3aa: CASSFEGPFGEKLFF; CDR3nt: TGTGCCAGCAGTTTCGAGGGACCGTTCGGTGAAAAACTGTTTTTT
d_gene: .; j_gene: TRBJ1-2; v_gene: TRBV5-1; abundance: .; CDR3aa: CASSFGVTGNYGYTF; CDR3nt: TGCGCCAGCAGCTTTGGGGTGACGGGGAATTATGGCTACACCTTC